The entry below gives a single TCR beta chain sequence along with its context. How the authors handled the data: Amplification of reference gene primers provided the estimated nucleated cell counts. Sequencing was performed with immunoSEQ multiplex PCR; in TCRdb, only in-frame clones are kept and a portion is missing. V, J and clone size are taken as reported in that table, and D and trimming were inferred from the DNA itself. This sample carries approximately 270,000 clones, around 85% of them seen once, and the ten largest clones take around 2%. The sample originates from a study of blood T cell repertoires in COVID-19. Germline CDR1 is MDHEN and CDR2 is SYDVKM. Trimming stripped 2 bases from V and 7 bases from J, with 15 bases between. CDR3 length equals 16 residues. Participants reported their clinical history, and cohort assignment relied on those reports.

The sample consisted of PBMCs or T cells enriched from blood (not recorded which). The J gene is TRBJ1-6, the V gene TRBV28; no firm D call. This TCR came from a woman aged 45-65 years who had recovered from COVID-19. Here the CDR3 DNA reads TGTGCCAGCAGTTTAGCCTTCGGTGAGGGCAATTCACCCCTCCACTTT. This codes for CASSLAFGEGNSPLHF.